One sample yielded the 11 T cell receptor beta chains listed below, sequenced in a study of PD-1 blockade in classical Hodgkin lymphoma. TCRdb keeps only in-frame clones here, not all; method: immunoSEQ multiplex PCR. The sample records 50,000 to 65,000 clones, 80% to 95% being singletons. All patients relapsed after autologous stem cell transplantation, and brentuximab vedotin exposure varied. Source: peripheral blood mononuclear cells (PBMCs), taken before the second cycle of nivolumab. Every receptor here comes from a human donor with classical Hodgkin lymphoma.

This sequence joins TRBV6-1 and TRBJ2-3; D remains ambiguous. Germline CDR1 is MNHNS and CDR2 is SASEGT. This CDR3 spans 14 amino acids. The V end was cut by 6 bases, the J end by 2 bases, with 12 bases between. The CDR3 DNA reads as TGTGCCAGCAGAACCGATACCGCCACAGATACGCAGTATTTT. As protein: CASRTDTATDTQYF.

The genes are TRBV4-2 and TRBJ2-7; 9 positions agree with TRBD1. Germline assignment: CDR1 LGHNA and CDR2 YNFKEQ. The CDR3 extends over 16 amino acids. V trimming: 4 bases; J trimming: 4 bases; junction bases outside the gene matches: 11. Written as DNA, the CDR3 is TGTGCCAGCAGCCGCCGGCCGGGACAGGGTCAGTACGAGCAGTACTTC. It is translated as CASSRRPGQGQYEQYF.

The J gene is TRBJ1-4, the V gene TRBV9; no reliable D call. The germline CDR1 and CDR2 sequences are SGDLS and YYNGEE. The germline V and J ends were trimmed by 4 bases and 6 bases, with 13 bases remaining between them. There are 14 residues in the CDR3. The CDR3 protein is CASSPHLSYEKLFF. CDR3 DNA: TGTGCCAGCAGCCCCCACCTCTCGTATGAAAAACTGTTTTTT.

V usage is TRBV5-1 and J usage is TRBJ1-1, with unresolved D. The V gene's germline CDR1 is SGHRS and CDR2 YFSETQ. Trimming left V 2 bases short and J 2 bases short, with 4 bases between. This CDR3 has 12 amino acids. The CDR3, as DNA: TGCGCCAGCAGCTTAACCAACACTGAAGCTTTCTTT. This codes for CASSLTNTEAFF.

The chain carries TRBV9 and TRBJ1-2; weak D call: TRBD1 (5 bases). This CDR3 comprises 11 residues. V was clipped by 5 bases and J by 3 bases, with 5 bases between them. The germline V gene encodes CDR1 SGDLS and CDR2 YYNGEE. This chain's CDR3 is CASRGDYGYTF. CDR3 sequence (DNA): TGTGCCAGCAGGGGGGACTATGGCTACACCTTC.

The chain is built from TRBV6-5 and TRBJ2-3, with D hard to call. Trimming took 7 bases from V and 6 from J, leaving 14 bases between them. Germline assignment: CDR1 MNHEY and CDR2 SVGAGI. The length of the CDR3 is 13 residues. In nucleotides, the CDR3 is TGTGCCAGCAAAGAACCTCTAGTGGATACGCAGTATTTT. Its protein product is CASKEPLVDTQYF.

The chain recombines TRBV2 with TRBJ2-7; D is ambiguous. V was pared by 1 base and J by 2 bases, with 6 bases between. Germline lookup yields CDR1 SNHLY and CDR2 FYNNEI. The CDR3 extends over 13 amino acids. DNA of the CDR3: TGTGCCAGCAGTGAAGGCGTAACCTACGAGCAGTACTTC. Encoded protein: CASSEGVTYEQYF.

The chain joins TRBV19 to TRBJ1-5, with D hard to call. V lost 4 bases, J lost 0 bases, and 16 bases lay in between. Germline loops: CDR1 LNHDA, CDR2 SQIVND (reference sequence). The CDR3 spans 17 residues. For the CDR3, the DNA is TGTGCCAGTAGTACCTTTCAAGGAACAAATAGCAATCAGCCCCAGCATTTT. This codes for CASSTFQGTNSNQPQHF. The full variable domain, its missing parts supplied by reference TRBV19 and TRBJ1-5, is DGGITQSPKYLFRKEGQNVTLSCEQNLNHDAMYWYRQDPGQGLRLIYYSQIVNDFQKGDIAEGYSVSREKKESFPLTVTSAQKNPTAFYLCASSTFQGTNSNQPQHFGDGTRLSIL.

This rearrangement joins TRBV7-2 to TRBJ2-5; D remains unclear. The CDR3 has 19 residues. V lost 0 bases to trimming and J lost 5 bases, with 25 bases between them. Per germline, CDR1 SGHTA and CDR2 FQGNSA. The DNA for the CDR3 is TGTGCCAGCAGCTTAGCCGACTTGCTGTCGTGGCTGCCGCAGGAGACCCAGTACTTC. It codes for CASSLADLLSWLPQETQYF. Full variable domain (remainder filled in from reference TRBV7-2 and TRBJ2-5): GAGVSQSPSNKVTEKGKDVELRCDPISGHTALYWYRQSLGQGLEFLIYFQGNSAPDKSGLPSDRFSAERTGGSVSTLTIQRTQQEDSAVYLCASSLADLLSWLPQETQYFGPGTRLLVL.

V gene TRBV5-1 combines with J gene TRBJ2-3, with D unclear. Germline loops: CDR1 SGHRS, CDR2 YFSETQ. Trimming took off 0 bases at V and 2 bases at J, with 7 bases between the two ends. The CDR3 sequence is 14 residues long. The DNA for the CDR3 is TGCGCCAGCAGCTTGGAAAACCCCACAGATACGCAGTATTTT. Translated: CASSLENPTDTQYF. The whole variable domain, remainder taken from reference TRBV5-1 and TRBJ2-3, is KAGVTQTPRYLIKTRGQQVTLSCSPISGHRSVSWYQQTPGQGLQFLFEYFSETQRNKGNFPGRFSGRQFSNSRSEMNVSTLELGDSALYLCASSLENPTDTQYFGPGTRLTVL.

V is TRBV19 and J is TRBJ2-1; 11 positions match TRBD2. This CDR3 comprises 17 residues. Germline CDR1 is LNHDA and CDR2 is SQIVND (reference sequence). V lost 7 bases and J lost 4; bases outside the gene matches: 12. The CDR3 is CASKASGGSRMYNEQFF. Here the CDR3 DNA reads TGTGCCAGTAAGGCTAGCGGGGGGTCGCGAATGTACAATGAGCAGTTCTTC.